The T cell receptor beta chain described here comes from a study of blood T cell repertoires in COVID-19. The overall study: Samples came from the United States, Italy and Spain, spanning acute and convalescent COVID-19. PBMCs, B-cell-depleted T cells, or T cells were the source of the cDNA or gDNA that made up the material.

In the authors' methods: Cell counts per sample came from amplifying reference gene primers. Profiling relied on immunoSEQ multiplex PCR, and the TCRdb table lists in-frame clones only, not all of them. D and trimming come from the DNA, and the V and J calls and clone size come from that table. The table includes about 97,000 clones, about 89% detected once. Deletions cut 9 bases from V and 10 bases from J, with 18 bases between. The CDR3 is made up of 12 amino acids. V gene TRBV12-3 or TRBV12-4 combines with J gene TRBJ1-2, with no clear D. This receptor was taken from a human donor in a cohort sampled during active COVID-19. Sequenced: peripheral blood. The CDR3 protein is CASSPGGISYTF. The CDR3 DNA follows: TGTGCCAGTAGTCCTGGAGGAATTTCCTACACCTTC.